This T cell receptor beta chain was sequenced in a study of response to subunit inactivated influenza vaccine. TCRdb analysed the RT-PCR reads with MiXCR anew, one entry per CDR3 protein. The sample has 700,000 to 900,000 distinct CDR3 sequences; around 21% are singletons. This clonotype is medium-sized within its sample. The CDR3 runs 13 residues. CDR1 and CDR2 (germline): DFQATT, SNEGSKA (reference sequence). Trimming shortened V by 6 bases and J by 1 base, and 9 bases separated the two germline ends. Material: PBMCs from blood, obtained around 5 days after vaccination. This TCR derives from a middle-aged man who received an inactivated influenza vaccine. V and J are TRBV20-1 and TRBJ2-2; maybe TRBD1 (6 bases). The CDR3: CSAEGQNTGELFF. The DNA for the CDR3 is TGCAGTGCCGAGGGACAGAACACCGGGGAGCTGTTTTTT.